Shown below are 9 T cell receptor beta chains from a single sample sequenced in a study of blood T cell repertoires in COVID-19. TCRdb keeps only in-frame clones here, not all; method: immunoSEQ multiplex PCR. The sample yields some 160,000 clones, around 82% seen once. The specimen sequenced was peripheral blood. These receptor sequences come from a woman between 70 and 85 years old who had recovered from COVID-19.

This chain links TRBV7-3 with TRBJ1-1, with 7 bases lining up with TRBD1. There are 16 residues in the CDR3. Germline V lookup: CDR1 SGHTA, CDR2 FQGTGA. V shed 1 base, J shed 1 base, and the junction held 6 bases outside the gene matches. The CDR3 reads CASSLSPGTANTEAFF. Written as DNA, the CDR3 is TGTGCCAGCAGCTTAAGCCCTGGGACAGCGAACACTGAAGCTTTCTTT.

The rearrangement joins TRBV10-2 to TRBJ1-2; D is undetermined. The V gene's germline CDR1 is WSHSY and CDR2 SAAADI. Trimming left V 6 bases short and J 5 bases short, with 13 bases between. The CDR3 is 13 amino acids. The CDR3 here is CASRPTGTYGYTF. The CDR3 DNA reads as TGCGCCAGCAGGCCTACGGGAACATATGGCTACACCTTC.

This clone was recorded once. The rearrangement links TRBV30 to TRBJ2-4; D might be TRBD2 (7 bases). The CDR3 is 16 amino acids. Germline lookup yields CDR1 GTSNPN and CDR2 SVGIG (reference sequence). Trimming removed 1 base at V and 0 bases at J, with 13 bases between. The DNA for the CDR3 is TGTGCCTGGAGTGGGAGGGAGGGGGTAGCCAAAAACATTCAGTACTTC. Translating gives CAWSGREGVAKNIQYF.

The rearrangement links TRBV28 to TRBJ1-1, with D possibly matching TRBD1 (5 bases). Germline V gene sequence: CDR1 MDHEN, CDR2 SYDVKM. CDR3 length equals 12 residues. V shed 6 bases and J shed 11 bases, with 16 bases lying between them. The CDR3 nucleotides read TGTGCCAGCAGCCGATCCCCAGGGCTGGCTTTCTTT. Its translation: CASSRSPGLAFF.

Here the CDR3 reads CASSLQPWRGNTIYF. The CDR3 DNA follows: TGTGCCAGCAGCCTTCAGCCTTGGAGGGGAAACACCATATATTTT. The chain links TRBV5-6 to TRBJ1-3, with D uncertain. With 4 bases removed from V and 4 bases from J, the gap between germline ends came to 15 bases. Per germline, CDR1 SGHDT and CDR2 YYEEEE. CDR3 length: 15 amino acids.

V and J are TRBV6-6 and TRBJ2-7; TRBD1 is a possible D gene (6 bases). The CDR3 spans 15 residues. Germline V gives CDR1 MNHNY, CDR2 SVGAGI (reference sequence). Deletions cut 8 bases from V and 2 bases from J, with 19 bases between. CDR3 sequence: CASRLSRGLTYEQYF. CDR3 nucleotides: TGTGCCAGCCGCCTGTCCAGGGGCTTGACCTACGAGCAGTACTTC.

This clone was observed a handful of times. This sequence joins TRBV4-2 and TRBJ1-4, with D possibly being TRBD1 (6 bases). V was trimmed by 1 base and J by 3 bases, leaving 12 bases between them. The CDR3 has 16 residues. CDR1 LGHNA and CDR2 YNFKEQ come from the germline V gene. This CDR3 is CASSQVAYRANEKLFF. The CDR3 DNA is TGTGCCAGCAGCCAAGTGGCGTACAGGGCTAATGAAAAACTGTTTTTT.

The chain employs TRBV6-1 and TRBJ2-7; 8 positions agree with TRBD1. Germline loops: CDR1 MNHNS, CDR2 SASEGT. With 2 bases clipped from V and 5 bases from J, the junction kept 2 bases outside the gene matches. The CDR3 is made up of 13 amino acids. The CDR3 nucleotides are TGTGCCAGCAGTGAACAGGGGGCGGACGAGCAGTACTTC. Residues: CASSEQGADEQYF.

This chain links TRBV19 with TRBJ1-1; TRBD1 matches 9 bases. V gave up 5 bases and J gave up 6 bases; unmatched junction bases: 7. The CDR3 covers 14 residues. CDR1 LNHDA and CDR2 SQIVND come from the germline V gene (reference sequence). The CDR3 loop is CASSPGQGTAEAFF. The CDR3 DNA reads TGTGCCAGTAGTCCAGGACAGGGGACCGCTGAAGCTTTCTTT.